This T cell receptor beta chain was documented in a study of cytomegalovirus exposure and HLA in healthy donors. Germline V gives CDR1 GTSNPN, CDR2 SVGIG (reference sequence). This CDR3 is 18 amino acids long. V was pared by 2 bases and J by 0 bases, with 9 bases of the junction left unmatched. Study findings and constraints: There were several of the most significant clusters that appeared linked to common viral pathogens in a later analysis.

The PCR used 60 Vbeta and 13 Jbeta primers. Data came from immunoSEQ multiplex PCR; TCRdb stores just in-frame clones and leaves some out. The data hold about 210,000 clones, with roughly 87% observed a single time. As for this clone: Its antigen is not known.

The TCR sequence derives from a man between 35 and 55 years old in good health and CMV-seropositive. The chain carries TRBV30 and TRBJ2-6, with 8 bases fitting TRBD1. The material sequenced was PBMCs. The CDR3 is CAWSLRDRHLSGANVLTF. Here the CDR3 DNA reads TGTGCCTGGAGTCTCCGGGACAGGCACCTCTCTGGGGCCAACGTCCTGACTTTC.